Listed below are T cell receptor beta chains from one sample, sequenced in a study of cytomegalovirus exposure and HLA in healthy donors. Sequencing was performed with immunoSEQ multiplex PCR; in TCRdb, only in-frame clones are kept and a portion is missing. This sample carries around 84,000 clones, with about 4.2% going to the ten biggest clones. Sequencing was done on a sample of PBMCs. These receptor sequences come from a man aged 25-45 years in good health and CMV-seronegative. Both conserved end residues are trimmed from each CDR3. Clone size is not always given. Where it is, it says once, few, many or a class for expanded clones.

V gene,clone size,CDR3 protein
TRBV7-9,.,ASSGTGDNSPLH
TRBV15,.,ATSREGAGDLGLT
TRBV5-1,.,ASSLSGLTNEKLF
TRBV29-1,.,SVEAPQGTYYEQY
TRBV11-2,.,ASSLGPRFQY
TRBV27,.,ASSLFVQGGHTEAF
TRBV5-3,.,ARTWTGASYGYT
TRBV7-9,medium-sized,ASSFFPRQGAVYEQY
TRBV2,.,ASSEVRAGDIPLH
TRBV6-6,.,ASKDSSGNTIY
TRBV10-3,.,ASLEQVGQPQH
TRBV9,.,ASSVDGRASTDTQY
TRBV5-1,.,ASSAFDWNTGELF
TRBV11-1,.,ASSLDPGYEQY
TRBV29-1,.,SVLAGPLYEQY
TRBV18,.,ASSLTQGRGSNYGYT
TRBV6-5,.,ASIARGTGSYEQY
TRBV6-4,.,ATIERAQGYGYT
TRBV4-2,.,ASSQDRSGVATGNQPQH
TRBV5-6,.,ASSQLGQGRRETQY
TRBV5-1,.,ASSLTGSTGELF
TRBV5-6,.,ASSRGQTSSGNTIY
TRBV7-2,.,ASSATGAYEQY
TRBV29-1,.,SVNRMNTEAF
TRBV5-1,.,ASSGRTSGGYNEQF
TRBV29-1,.,SVEDWGDVRDQETQY
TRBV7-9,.,ASSLPVGRGPSTDTQY
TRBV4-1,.,ASSQGDRAGEQY
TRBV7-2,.,ASSYRGPNEKLF
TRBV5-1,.,ASSVRGYQETQY
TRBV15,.,ATSRDQVMREQY
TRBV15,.,ATSRDLNRQAELF
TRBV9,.,ASSVVGKSGRDSYNEQF
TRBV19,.,ASSIGLAGGWGEQF
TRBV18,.,ASSPLGQGVLNTEDF
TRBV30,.,AWSTDRVYEQY
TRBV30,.,AWSVGPGGLETQY
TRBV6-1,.,ASSAQKFLSYEQY
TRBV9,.,ASSVAGTGRSGNTIY
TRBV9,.,ASSVNRDREYEQY
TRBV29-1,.,SVAGGPETQY
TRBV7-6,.,ASSLGFESGETQY
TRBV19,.,ASSISGVRRLGYGYT
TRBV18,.,VLSSGETQY
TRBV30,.,AWSVHPGWGDEQY
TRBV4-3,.,ASSPMDRSSYNEQF
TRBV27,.,ASSLTWAGSGYT
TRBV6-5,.,ASSYSTGGDEQY
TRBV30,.,AWSVLGLASYNEQF
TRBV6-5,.,ASSYRSRGNTEAF
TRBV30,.,AWSVLRLAKQETQY
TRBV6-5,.,ASSLYTGVNEKLF
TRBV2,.,ASSLGDEQY
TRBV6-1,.,ASSDNSGANVLT
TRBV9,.,ASTESVFNSPLH